One and the same sample provided the 6 T cell receptor beta chains below, sequenced in a study of cytomegalovirus exposure and HLA in healthy donors. A multiplex PCR was run with 60 Vbeta primers and 13 Jbeta primers. The repertoire was sequenced with immunoSEQ multiplex PCR; TCRdb's copy has only in-frame clones and lacks some. The sample has fewer than 200,000 clones; about 71% are singletons. Sequenced input: PBMCs. These receptor sequences come from a woman in her twenties or thirties in good health and CMV-seronegative.

J is TRBJ2-5 and V is TRBV28, with TRBD2 matching over 10 bases. CDR3 length: 16 residues. Germline loops: CDR1 MDHEN, CDR2 SYDVKM. V trimming: 7 bases; J trimming: 0 bases; junction bases outside the gene matches: 8. DNA for the CDR3: TGTGCCAGCACCCGATCGACTAGCGGGTACCAAGAGACCCAGTACTTC. This encodes CASTRSTSGYQETQYF.

This CDR3 is CAWSVGQGGQPQHF. The CDR3 coding sequence is TGTGCCTGGAGTGTAGGACAGGGCGGCCAGCCCCAGCATTTT. The J gene is TRBJ1-5, the V gene TRBV30, with 8 bases aligning to TRBD1. Germline V gives CDR1 GTSNPN, CDR2 SVGIG (reference sequence). Trimming removed 0 bases from V and 7 bases from J; junction bases left unmatched: 5. This CDR3 contains 14 residues.

The chain is built from TRBV7-9 and TRBJ2-4; 9 bases are a match to TRBD2. The junction had 6 bases not matched to a gene; V was cut back by 2 bases and J by 10 bases. CDR3 length: 14 residues. Germline V gene sequence: CDR1 SEHNR, CDR2 FQNEAQ (reference sequence). CDR3 amino acids: CASSLIAGVGIQYF. The CDR3 DNA follows: TGTGCCAGCAGCTTAATAGCGGGAGTGGGTATTCAGTACTTC.

V is TRBV14 and J is TRBJ2-3, with D maybe TRBD1 (6 bases). CDR3 length: 13 amino acids. Looked up from germline, CDR1 is SGHDN and CDR2 is FVKESK. V lost 8 bases and J 1 base, leaving 10 bases between the germline ends. The CDR3, as DNA: TGTGCCAGCCGCAGGGGCGGCACAGATACGCAGTATTTT. Encoded protein: CASRRGGTDTQYF.

This clone has only a few counts. At one end the junction does not follow the germline gene, possibly because of a read error. The gene calls are TRBV7-9 and TRBJ2-7, with D perhaps matching TRBD1 (6 bases). The germline V gene has CDR1 SEHNR and CDR2 FQNEAQ (reference sequence). This CDR3 comprises 16 residues. The CDR3: CSSSTLDRKVYYEQYF. CDR3 nucleotide sequence: TGTTCCAGCAGCACCTTGGACAGAAAGGTATACTACGAGCAGTACTTC.

This chain joins TRBV9 and TRBJ1-2, with TRBD1 matching 9 bases. There are 17 residues in the CDR3. The germline CDR1 and CDR2 sequences are SGDLS and YYNGEE. V dropped 3 bases and J dropped 7; count of bases not matched to a gene: 16. The CDR3 nucleotides read TGTGCCAGCAGCGGAAGGAACCCGGGACAGGGAGGGGGTGGCTACACCTTC. Translating it yields CASSGRNPGQGGGGYTF.